This T cell receptor (beta chain) was profiled in a study of cytomegalovirus exposure and HLA in healthy donors. As for the study in general: In terms of ancestry, the Caucasian-associated cluster contained roughly 81% of the approximately 400 genotyped donors. Study-level findings and limits: Presence/absence analyses rested on an assumption that sequencing depth was roughly uniform across donors. According to an earlier analysis, most TCR beta V segments yielded productive rearrangements about 90% or about 30% of the time. By HLA locus, TCR association rates varied in a later analysis, with DRB1 showing the most and HLA-C the fewest.

Germline lookup yields CDR1 SGHTA and CDR2 FQGTGA. This CDR3 has 13 residues. Deletions cut 2 bases from V and 5 bases from J, with 6 bases between. Concerning this clone itself: As yet, its antigen is unknown.

The PCR had 60 Vbeta and 13 Jbeta primers. Libraries were prepared by immunoSEQ multiplex PCR; TCRdb keeps only in-frame clonotypes and omits some of them. This table has some 80,000 clones, around 82% appearing once. The TCR comes from a man aged 50 to 60 in good health and CMV-seronegative. Sequencing input: PBMCs. The rearrangement uses TRBV7-3 and TRBJ2-2, with D unclear. CDR3 loop: CASSLDITGELFF. The CDR3 DNA reads as TGTGCCAGCAGCTTAGACATAACCGGGGAGCTGTTTTTT.